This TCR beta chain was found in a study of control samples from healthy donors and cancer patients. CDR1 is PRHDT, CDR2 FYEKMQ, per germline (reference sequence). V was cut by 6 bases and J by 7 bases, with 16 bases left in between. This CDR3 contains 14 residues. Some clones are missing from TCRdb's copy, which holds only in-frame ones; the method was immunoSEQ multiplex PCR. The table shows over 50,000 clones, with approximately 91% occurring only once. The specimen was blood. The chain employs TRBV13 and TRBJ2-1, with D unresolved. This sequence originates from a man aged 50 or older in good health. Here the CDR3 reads CASSLSDGQNEQFF. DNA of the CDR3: TGTGCCAGCAGTCTGAGTGACGGCCAAAATGAGCAGTTCTTC.